This T cell receptor beta chain appears in the sequencing data of a study of control samples from healthy donors and cancer patients. Germline CDR1 is SGHRS and CDR2 is YFSETQ. The germline V and J ends were trimmed by 2 bases and 7 bases, with 10 bases remaining between them. The CDR3 spans 13 residues. Sequenced by immunoSEQ multiplex PCR; TCRdb stores in-frame clones only, minus some. The data hold roughly 79,000 clones, with more than 75% observed a single time. The sample taken for sequencing was blood. The TCR originated in a man aged 50 or older in good health. The J gene is TRBJ2-1, the V gene TRBV5-1, with no clear D. The CDR3 region is CASSFRPTNEQFF. The CDR3 bases are TGCGCCAGCAGCTTTAGACCCACTAATGAGCAGTTCTTC.